These T cell receptor beta chains were read from a single sample in a study of cytomegalovirus exposure and HLA in healthy donors. Sequencing was performed with immunoSEQ multiplex PCR; in TCRdb, only in-frame clones are kept and a portion is missing. The sample lists over 200,000 clones; about 72% were seen once. The material sequenced was PBMCs. These TCRs come from a male donor in good health and CMV-seronegative. The CDR3 runs from the conserved cysteine through the conserved F or W. D genes are given only for firm matches. Not all rows give a size; the values are once, few, many and, for expanded clones, a class.

d_call: -
v_call: TRBV7-3
j_call: TRBJ2-1
clone_size: -
cdr3_aa: CASSSPLGQSSYNEQFF
cdr3_nt: TGTGCCAGCAGCTCTCCACTAGGGCAAAGCTCCTACAATGAGCAGTTCTTC

d_call: TRBD2
v_call: TRBV7-9
j_call: TRBJ2-3
clone_size: -
cdr3_aa: CASSLDEAGGVADTQYF
cdr3_nt: TGTGCCAGCAGCTTAGACGAAGCGGGAGGGGTCGCAGATACGCAGTATTTT

d_call: -
v_call: TRBV7-3
j_call: TRBJ2-3
clone_size: -
cdr3_aa: CASSRQATDTQYF
cdr3_nt: TGTGCCAGCAGCCGACAGGCCACAGATACGCAGTATTTT

d_call: -
v_call: TRBV6-5
j_call: TRBJ2-3
clone_size: -
cdr3_aa: CASSYSAGTDTQYF
cdr3_nt: TGTGCCAGCAGTTACTCGGCAGGCACAGATACGCAGTATTTT

d_call: TRBD1
v_call: TRBV5-1
j_call: TRBJ1-1
clone_size: few
cdr3_aa: CASSLGGQGINTEAFF
cdr3_nt: TGCGCCAGCAGCTTGGGGGGACAGGGAATAAACACTGAAGCTTTCTTT

d_call: TRBD1
v_call: TRBV6-4
j_call: TRBJ2-3
clone_size: -
cdr3_aa: CASSRQGYTDTQYF
cdr3_nt: TGTGCCAGCAGTAGACAGGGTTATACAGATACGCAGTATTTT

d_call: TRBD1
v_call: TRBV5-4
j_call: TRBJ1-4
clone_size: few
cdr3_aa: CASSISGTGLEKLFF
cdr3_nt: TGTGCCAGCAGCATATCCGGGACAGGGCTAGAAAAACTGTTTTTT

d_call: TRBD2
v_call: TRBV6-6
j_call: TRBJ2-1
clone_size: -
cdr3_aa: CASSPPLADYNEQFF
cdr3_nt: TGTGCCAGCAGCCCCCCGCTAGCGGATTACAATGAGCAGTTCTTC

d_call: TRBD2
v_call: TRBV4-1
j_call: TRBJ2-7
clone_size: -
cdr3_aa: CASSQGAGSSYEQYF
cdr3_nt: TGCGCCAGCAGCCAAGGAGCGGGGTCCTCCTACGAGCAGTACTTC

d_call: -
v_call: TRBV2
j_call: TRBJ2-2
clone_size: few
cdr3_aa: CASSESALNTGELFF
cdr3_nt: TGTGCCAGCAGTGAAAGTGCCCTAAACACCGGGGAGCTGTTTTTT

d_call: -
v_call: TRBV19
j_call: TRBJ2-5
clone_size: -
cdr3_aa: CASSIQAGPETQYF
cdr3_nt: TGTGCCAGTAGTATTCAGGCCGGCCCAGAGACCCAGTACTTC

d_call: -
v_call: TRBV10-1
j_call: TRBJ2-7
clone_size: -
cdr3_aa: CASSGAGAEQYF
cdr3_nt: TGCGCCAGCAGTGGGGCAGGGGCCGAGCAGTACTTC

d_call: -
v_call: TRBV28
j_call: TRBJ1-1
clone_size: -
cdr3_aa: CASSLFRVDPQGTEAFF
cdr3_nt: TGTGCCAGCAGTTTATTTCGTGTGGACCCTCAGGGAACTGAAGCTTTCTTT

d_call: -
v_call: TRBV19
j_call: TRBJ2-4
clone_size: -
cdr3_aa: CARQGSAKNIQYF
cdr3_nt: TGTGCCAGGCAGGGGTCTGCCAAAAACATTCAGTACTTC

d_call: -
v_call: TRBV7-3
j_call: TRBJ1-1
clone_size: -
cdr3_aa: CASSLLFNTEAFF
cdr3_nt: TGTGCCAGCAGCTTACTTTTTAACACTGAAGCTTTCTTT

d_call: TRBD2
v_call: TRBV5-1
j_call: TRBJ2-3
clone_size: once
cdr3_aa: CASSPGLAGGRDTQYF
cdr3_nt: TGCGCCAGCAGTCCCGGACTAGCGGGAGGAAGAGATACGCAGTATTTT

d_call: -
v_call: TRBV29-1
j_call: TRBJ1-1
clone_size: -
cdr3_aa: CSVTGTYTEAFF
cdr3_nt: TGCAGCGTCACCGGGACTTACACTGAAGCTTTCTTT

d_call: -
v_call: TRBV29-1
j_call: TRBJ1-2
clone_size: -
cdr3_aa: CSVERFTRWGYTF
cdr3_nt: TGCAGCGTTGAGAGGTTTACCCGATGGGGCTACACCTTC

d_call: TRBD1
v_call: TRBV19
j_call: TRBJ1-2
clone_size: -
cdr3_aa: CASSGQGNYGYTF
cdr3_nt: TGTGCCAGTAGTGGACAGGGAAACTATGGCTACACCTTC

d_call: -
v_call: TRBV19
j_call: TRBJ2-7
clone_size: -
cdr3_aa: CASSQRGYEQYF
cdr3_nt: TGTGCCAGTAGCCAAAGGGGTTACGAGCAGTACTTC

d_call: -
v_call: TRBV5-4
j_call: TRBJ2-7
clone_size: -
cdr3_aa: CASRPQSAGRVYEQYF
cdr3_nt: TGTGCCAGCAGACCTCAATCGGCGGGAAGAGTCTACGAGCAGTACTTC

d_call: -
v_call: TRBV7-9
j_call: TRBJ2-7
clone_size: -
cdr3_aa: CASSLVGYEQYF
cdr3_nt: TGTGCCAGCAGCTTAGTGGGCTACGAGCAGTACTTC

d_call: TRBD2
v_call: TRBV18
j_call: TRBJ2-7
clone_size: -
cdr3_aa: CASSPPREGKQYEQYF
cdr3_nt: TGTGCCAGCTCACCACCGAGGGAGGGGAAACAATACGAGCAGTACTTC

d_call: -
v_call: TRBV7-9
j_call: TRBJ2-1
clone_size: -
cdr3_aa: CASSSNRGSYNEQFF
cdr3_nt: TGTGCCAGCAGCTCAAATAGGGGGAGCTACAATGAGCAGTTCTTC

d_call: -
v_call: TRBV11-2
j_call: TRBJ2-7
clone_size: -
cdr3_aa: CASSLDRTLTYEQYF
cdr3_nt: TGTGCCAGCAGCTTAGATCGGACTCTTACCTACGAGCAGTACTTC

d_call: TRBD1
v_call: TRBV5-4
j_call: TRBJ2-5
clone_size: -
cdr3_aa: CASRSGGEGTQYF
cdr3_nt: TGTGCCAGCAGATCAGGGGGCGAAGGGACCCAGTACTTC

d_call: TRBD1
v_call: TRBV4-2
j_call: TRBJ1-2
clone_size: -
cdr3_aa: CASSQDQTGSNYGYTF
cdr3_nt: TGTGCCAGCAGCCAAGATCAGACAGGGTCGAACTATGGCTACACCTTC

d_call: TRBD1
v_call: TRBV7-8
j_call: TRBJ2-7
clone_size: -
cdr3_aa: CASSQRQGTYEQYF
cdr3_nt: TGTGCCAGCAGCCAGCGACAGGGGACCTACGAGCAGTACTTC

d_call: -
v_call: TRBV11-2
j_call: TRBJ2-3
clone_size: -
cdr3_aa: CASSLDLKSTDTQYF
cdr3_nt: TGTGCCAGCAGCTTAGATTTAAAAAGCACAGATACGCAGTATTTT

d_call: TRBD2
v_call: TRBV29-1
j_call: TRBJ2-7
clone_size: -
cdr3_aa: CSAGTNYEQYF
cdr3_nt: TGCAGCGCCGGGACTAACTACGAGCAGTACTTC

d_call: TRBD2
v_call: TRBV5-6
j_call: TRBJ2-7
clone_size: few
cdr3_aa: CASSLVREGLGEQYF
cdr3_nt: TGTGCCAGCAGCTTAGTTAGGGAGGGCCTCGGGGAGCAGTACTTC

d_call: TRBD1
v_call: TRBV28
j_call: TRBJ1-3
clone_size: -
cdr3_aa: CASSSPGTGEVRNTIYF
cdr3_nt: TGTGCCAGCAGTTCTCCGGGGACAGGGGAGGTTAGAAACACCATATATTTT

d_call: TRBD1
v_call: TRBV4-1
j_call: TRBJ2-1
clone_size: -
cdr3_aa: CASRGQGDYNEQFF
cdr3_nt: TGCGCCAGCAGGGGACAGGGTGACTACAATGAGCAGTTCTTC

d_call: TRBD2
v_call: TRBV9
j_call: TRBJ2-1
clone_size: few
cdr3_aa: CASSTITSGSYNEQFF
cdr3_nt: TGTGCCAGCAGCACGATCACTAGCGGTTCCTACAATGAGCAGTTCTTC

d_call: TRBD1
v_call: TRBV6-5
j_call: TRBJ2-3
clone_size: -
cdr3_aa: CASSLGQVSTDTQYF
cdr3_nt: TGTGCCAGCAGTTTGGGACAGGTTAGCACAGATACGCAGTATTTT

d_call: TRBD1
v_call: TRBV9
j_call: TRBJ2-2
clone_size: -
cdr3_aa: CASSLLQGAGGELFF
cdr3_nt: TGTGCCAGCAGTTTATTACAGGGGGCCGGCGGGGAGCTGTTTTTT

d_call: TRBD1
v_call: TRBV19
j_call: TRBJ2-3
clone_size: -
cdr3_aa: CASSPRDRGFTDTQYF
cdr3_nt: TGTGCCAGTAGTCCCCGGGACAGGGGATTCACAGATACGCAGTATTTT

d_call: -
v_call: TRBV5-1
j_call: TRBJ1-4
clone_size: -
cdr3_aa: CASSLVSAAGEKLFF
cdr3_nt: TGCGCCAGCAGCTTGGTGTCGGCGGCTGGGGAAAAACTGTTTTTT

d_call: -
v_call: TRBV7-9
j_call: TRBJ1-2
clone_size: -
cdr3_aa: CASSMDSYGYTF
cdr3_nt: TGTGCCAGCAGCATGGACAGTTATGGCTACACCTTC

d_call: -
v_call: TRBV19
j_call: TRBJ2-2
clone_size: few
cdr3_aa: CASTPRGNTGELFF
cdr3_nt: TGTGCCAGTACCCCCCGGGGGAACACCGGGGAGCTGTTTTTT

d_call: TRBD2
v_call: TRBV2
j_call: TRBJ2-5
clone_size: -
cdr3_aa: CASSLGGRETQYF
cdr3_nt: TGTGCCAGCAGTCTCGGGGGGAGGGAGACCCAGTACTTC

d_call: TRBD2
v_call: TRBV5-4
j_call: TRBJ2-7
clone_size: -
cdr3_aa: CASSLKAGGIYEQYF
cdr3_nt: TGTGCCAGCAGCTTGAAAGCGGGAGGGATCTACGAGCAGTACTTC

d_call: -
v_call: TRBV11-1
j_call: TRBJ2-3
clone_size: -
cdr3_aa: CASSLARLGDLSTDTQYF
cdr3_nt: TGTGCCAGCAGCTTGGCCCGGCTCGGGGATCTAAGCACAGATACGCAGTATTTT

d_call: TRBD1
v_call: TRBV28
j_call: TRBJ2-6
clone_size: -
cdr3_aa: CASIEGASGANVLTF
cdr3_nt: TGTGCCAGCATCGAGGGGGCGTCCGGGGCCAACGTCCTGACTTTC

d_call: TRBD2
v_call: TRBV5-1
j_call: TRBJ2-2
clone_size: -
cdr3_aa: CASSRTSGTNTGELFF
cdr3_nt: TGCGCCAGCTCCCGGACTAGCGGGACGAACACCGGGGAGCTGTTTTTT

d_call: -
v_call: TRBV10-3
j_call: TRBJ1-2
clone_size: -
cdr3_aa: CAISETDYYGYTF
cdr3_nt: TGTGCCATCAGTGAGACAGATTACTATGGCTACACCTTC

d_call: -
v_call: TRBV5-1
j_call: TRBJ2-2
clone_size: -
cdr3_aa: CASSRGNTGELFF
cdr3_nt: TGCGCCAGCAGCCGAGGGAACACCGGGGAGCTGTTTTTT

d_call: TRBD1
v_call: TRBV5-1
j_call: TRBJ2-1
clone_size: -
cdr3_aa: CASSANRGYVNEQFF
cdr3_nt: TGCGCCAGCAGCGCGAACAGGGGATATGTTAATGAGCAGTTCTTC

d_call: -
v_call: TRBV6-5
j_call: TRBJ1-4
clone_size: -
cdr3_aa: CASSFVPGSTNEKLFF
cdr3_nt: TGTGCCAGCAGTTTCGTCCCGGGTTCAACTAATGAAAAACTGTTTTTT

d_call: -
v_call: TRBV19
j_call: TRBJ2-7
clone_size: -
cdr3_aa: CASSVGGGNYEQYF
cdr3_nt: TGTGCCAGTAGTGTAGGAGGCGGAAATTACGAGCAGTACTTC